The entry below describes one T cell receptor beta chain. What it binds is not known. This entry is derived from a study of cytomegalovirus exposure and HLA in healthy donors. General study results and limits: Owing to their indistinguishability, certain V segments, notably TRBV6-2 and TRBV6-3, were excluded. Reportedly, diagnosis of cytomegalovirus status by the classifier showed high specificity and sensitivity.

Germline V gene lookup returns CDR1 SGHRS and CDR2 YFSETQ. V was cut by 4 bases and J by 4 bases, with 17 bases left in between. This CDR3 has 15 residues. Healthy bone marrow donors supplied every sample. 60 Vbeta and 13 Jbeta primers were used in PCR. TCRdb keeps only in-frame clones here, not all; method: immunoSEQ multiplex PCR. The sample records 150,000 to 200,000 clones, roughly three quarters being singletons. Sequencing was carried out using PBMCs. The V gene is TRBV5-1, the J gene TRBJ2-5; tentative D call: TRBD2 (5 bases). The source is a woman aged 40 to 50 in good health and CMV-seronegative. The CDR3 here is CASSGGTARAETQYF. Here the CDR3 DNA reads TGCGCCAGCAGCGGAGGCACGGCTAGAGCAGAGACCCAGTACTTC.